This T cell receptor beta chain was sequenced during a study of cytomegalovirus exposure and HLA in healthy donors. This clone was counted once. Antigen unknown. While unrecorded immune exposures were likely, the donors were nominally healthy when sampled. Primers included in the PCR were 60 Vbeta and 13 Jbeta primers. The repertoire was sequenced with immunoSEQ multiplex PCR; TCRdb's copy has only in-frame clones and lacks some. The sample has approximately 89,000 clones, around three quarters seen once; the top ten hold about 1.4%. Trimming took off 2 bases at V and 3 bases at J, with 17 bases between the two ends. The CDR3 length is 16 residues. The germline V gene has CDR1 SGDLS and CDR2 YYNGEE. Whole-study results and caveats: Earlier analysis looked at TCR beta V segments, and most were productive about 87% or about 30% of the time. The study designated 150 to 200 TCR beta chains cytomegalovirus-associated. It was in a later analysis that TCR association rates were seen to vary by HLA locus, highest for DRB1 and lowest for HLA-C.

The chain recombines TRBV9 with TRBJ1-2; no clear D gene. Sequencing was carried out using PBMCs. The sequence was collected from a male donor in good health and CMV-seronegative. The CDR3 DNA reads as TGTGCCAGCAGCGTTTCAATGGGCGGAGGTGACTATGGCTACACCTTC. Translation gives CASSVSMGGGDYGYTF. The variable domain in full, with the rest retrieved from reference TRBV9 and TRBJ1-2, is DSGVTQTPKHLITATGQRVTLRCSPRSGDLSVYWYQQSLDQGLQFLIQYYNGEERAKGNILERFSAQQFPDLHSELNLSSLELGDSALYFCASSVSMGGGDYGYTFGSGTRLTVV.